This is a list of T cell receptor beta chains from one sample in a study of blood T cell repertoires in COVID-19. The data were produced by immunoSEQ multiplex PCR, yet TCRdb's version contains in-frame clones alone and is incomplete. This table holds about 270,000 clones, 80% to 95% found once. The sequencing sample was made of PBMCs or T cells enriched from blood (not recorded which). Receptor source: a man aged 40-49 years who had been exposed to COVID-19. Both conserved end residues are trimmed from each CDR3. Each record gives: V gene, J gene, CDR3 protein.

>TRBV28|TRBJ1-3
ASSFWRAQGGNTIY
>TRBV12-3/TRBV12-4|TRBJ1-5
ASSAANNQPQH
>TRBV9|TRBJ2-7
ASSVAGGPKREQY
>TRBV4-3|TRBJ1-2
ASSQDGREYGYT
>TRBV6-2/TRBV6-3|TRBJ2-3
ASSPAGGPEDTQY
>TRBV4-1|TRBJ1-1
ASSFGTANTEAF
>TRBV6-2/TRBV6-3|TRBJ2-5
ASSYFHGLGAQY
>TRBV6-4|TRBJ2-1
ATRTRTSGRYNEQF
>TRBV9|TRBJ2-2
ASSGVVGRVGELF
>TRBV18|TRBJ1-2
ASSPQVEPFYGYT
>TRBV4-1|TRBJ1-5
ASSPRATDYQPQH
>TRBV5-4|TRBJ2-7
ASSFWGYEAGGPRYEQY
>TRBV5-5|TRBJ2-7
ASSLAEQSSLYEQY
>TRBV12-3/TRBV12-4|TRBJ2-1
ASSLGLSNEQF